The 7 T cell receptor beta chains below were found in one sample sequenced in a study of T cell repertoires in cytomegalovirus infection. A single record per CDR3 protein comes from TCRdb applying MiXCR to the reads. The table shows roughly 630,000 distinct CDR3 sequences, with 24% occurring only once. The sequencing sample was made of CD8+ T cells from PBMCs. Receptors were obtained from a human donor in good health (CMV status not recorded). Some clones in this sample may be carry-over from other donors' samples.

This clonotype was seen at least ten times. The chain joins TRBV7-9 to TRBJ2-2; no clear D. The germline V gene has CDR1 SEHNR and CDR2 FQNEAQ (reference sequence). This CDR3 is built from 15 residues. V shed 3 bases and J shed 1 base, with 9 bases lying between them. CDR3 DNA sequence: TGTGCCAGCAGCTTGCTTTCCCTGAACACCGGGGAGCTGTTTTTT. It encodes CASSLLSLNTGELFF.

The V gene is TRBV5-6, the J gene TRBJ2-4; D assignment may be TRBD1 or TRBD2 (5 bases each). CDR3 size: 11 residues. The germline gives CDR1 SGHDT, CDR2 YYEEEE. V was pared by 3 bases and J by 9 bases, with 7 bases between. The DNA for the CDR3 is TGTGCCAGCAGCTATGGGGGCATTCAGTACTTC. It codes for CASSYGGIQYF.

This clonotype was counted between two and nine times. The chain has TRBV12-3 or TRBV12-4 and TRBJ2-7, with D perhaps matching TRBD2 (7 bases). Trimming shortened V by 6 bases and J by 7 bases, and 19 bases separated the two germline ends. The CDR3 spans 14 residues. The CDR3 DNA is TGTGCCAGCAGCCTTGGTGGGGGGGCCTTGGAGCAGTACTTC. Translated, it gives CASSLGGGALEQYF.

This clonotype was recorded many times. This chain joins TRBV7-2 and TRBJ1-5; D gene unclear. This CDR3 comprises 13 residues. The V gene lost 3 bases and the J gene lost 6 bases, with 9 bases spanning the gap. The germline gives CDR1 SGHTA, CDR2 FQGNSA. The CDR3 DNA follows: TGTGCCAGCAGCTTGAACGCGGTTCAGCCCCAGCATTTT. It translates to CASSLNAVQPQHF.

This clonotype has ten or more counts. The chain joins TRBV28 to TRBJ1-3, with a weak D call TRBD1 (5 bases). This CDR3 spans 15 amino acids. The V end was cut by 3 bases, the J end by 8 bases, with 17 bases between. Germline lookup yields CDR1 MDHEN and CDR2 SYDVKM. The CDR3 sequence: CASSFWGRRGDTIYF. The CDR3 DNA follows: TGTGCCAGCAGTTTTTGGGGACGTCGGGGGGACACCATATATTTT. Full variable domain (missing parts from reference TRBV28 and TRBJ1-3): DVKVTQSSRYLVKRTGEKVFLECVQDMDHENMFWYRQDPGLGLRLIYFSYDVKMKEKGDIPEGYSVSREKKERFSLILESASTNQTSMYLCASSFWGRRGDTIYFGEGSWLTVV.

The rearrangement uses TRBV4-2 and TRBJ2-3; D gene unclear. CDR1 and CDR2 from the germline V gene are LGHNA and YNFKEQ. The ends were cut back, 1 base at V and 0 bases at J, with 11 bases in the middle. The CDR3 runs to 16 residues. The CDR3 sequence: CASSQADGPSTDTQYF. In nucleotides, the CDR3 is TGTGCCAGCAGCCAAGCGGACGGGCCTAGCACAGATACGCAGTATTTT.

This clonotype was observed a handful of times. V gene TRBV4-1 combines with J gene TRBJ1-2, with TRBD1 matching over 9 bases. There are 15 residues in the CDR3. Trimming removed 6 bases from V and 3 bases from J; junction bases left unmatched: 8. Germline lookup yields CDR1 MGHRA and CDR2 YSYEKL. The CDR3 region is CASRLGQGSYYGYTF. The CDR3 DNA sequence: TGCGCCAGCAGGCTCGGACAGGGGAGCTACTATGGCTACACCTTC.